These T cell receptor beta chains were read from a single sample in a study of cytomegalovirus exposure and HLA in healthy donors. Measured with immunoSEQ multiplex PCR; TCRdb has only the in-frame clones, and not every one. The table has under 200,000 clones, approximately 80% seen once. The sequenced material came from PBMCs. The receptors here all came from a woman aged 40 to 50 in good health and CMV-seropositive. Both conserved end residues are part of each CDR3. The D gene is left open where the match is weak. Clone size is not always given. Where it is, it says once, few, many or a class for expanded clones.

J gene | clone size | V gene | D gene | CDR3 protein | CDR3 DNA
TRBJ1-1 | NA | TRBV4-2 | TRBD1 | CASSRNRDRGNTEAFF | TGTGCCAGCAGCCGAAACCGGGACAGGGGGAACACTGAAGCTTTCTTT
TRBJ2-7 | once | TRBV19 | TRBD1 | CASRPTGSTGEQYF | TGTGCCAGTAGACCGACAGGGAGCACTGGCGAGCAGTACTTC
TRBJ1-1 | NA | TRBV18 | TRBD1 | CASSSGQGAGTEAFF | TGTGCCAGCTCATCCGGACAGGGGGCTGGCACTGAAGCTTTCTTT
TRBJ2-3 | NA | TRBV11-2 | NA | CASSLDPGRPDTQYF | TGTGCCAGCAGCTTAGATCCAGGCAGACCAGATACGCAGTATTTT
TRBJ2-2 | NA | TRBV6-6 | TRBD1 | CASSGTGGSGELFF | TGTGCCAGCAGTGGGACAGGGGGAAGCGGGGAGCTGTTTTTT
TRBJ2-1 | NA | TRBV29-1 | NA | CSVEGLEHNEQFF | TGCAGCGTTGAAGGTTTAGAGCACAATGAGCAGTTCTTC
TRBJ1-3 | NA | TRBV7-6 | NA | CASSTVQGNTIYF | TGTGCCAGCAGCACCGTACAAGGAAACACCATATATTTT
TRBJ2-1 | NA | TRBV13 | NA | CASSLDPFEVFNNEQFF | TGTGCCAGCAGCTTAGACCCGTTCGAGGTGTTCAACAATGAGCAGTTCTTC
TRBJ2-5 | NA | TRBV4-3 | NA | CASSQDTRTTQYF | TGCGCCAGCAGCCAAGATACTAGAACGACCCAGTACTTC
TRBJ2-5 | NA | TRBV19 | TRBD2 | CASSSSGDQQETQYF | TGTGCCAGTAGTTCCAGCGGGGACCAACAAGAGACCCAGTACTTC
TRBJ2-2 | few | TRBV9 | NA | CASSVGGGTGELFF | TGTGCCAGCAGCGTAGGAGGAGGGACCGGGGAGCTGTTTTTT
TRBJ2-5 | once | TRBV11-3 | TRBD1 | CASSRISGGKETQYF | TGTGCCAGCAGCCGAATATCAGGGGGCAAGGAGACCCAGTACTTC
TRBJ2-7 | NA | TRBV9 | NA | CASRQGYEQYF | TGTGCCAGCAGACAGGGTTACGAGCAGTACTTC
TRBJ1-1 | NA | TRBV6-5 | NA | CASSYSYAYEAFF | TGTGCCAGCAGTTACTCGTACGCCTATGAAGCTTTCTTT
TRBJ2-3 | NA | TRBV30 | NA | CAWGGPDTQYF | TGTGCCTGGGGGGGCCCAGATACGCAGTATTTT
TRBJ2-5 | few | TRBV7-2 | TRBD2 | CASSLGRLAGGVQETQYF | TGTGCCAGCAGCTTAGGCCGACTAGCGGGGGGCGTGCAGGAGACCCAGTACTTC
TRBJ2-3 | once | TRBV5-1 | TRBD2 | CASSLGMAGGTDTQYF | TGCGCCAGCAGCTTGGGTATGGCGGGGGGCACAGATACGCAGTATTTT
TRBJ1-3 | once | TRBV18 | NA | CASSDSSGNTIYF | TGTGCCAGCTCGGACAGCTCTGGAAACACCATATATTTT
TRBJ2-1 | NA | TRBV27 | TRBD2 | CASSLGRAGGAEQFF | TGTGCCAGCAGTTTAGGGAGAGCGGGGGGGGCTGAGCAGTTCTTC
TRBJ2-7 | few | TRBV2 | NA | CASRATYEQYF | TGTGCCAGCAGAGCCACCTACGAGCAGTACTTC
TRBJ2-3 | NA | TRBV21-1 | NA | CASSSYGTPIASTDTQYF | TGTGCCAGCAGCAGCTACGGGACACCCATCGCTAGCACAGATACGCAGTATTTT
TRBJ1-5 | NA | TRBV6-1 | NA | CASRDRDGWTPQHF | TGTGCCAGCAGGGACAGAGACGGGTGGACGCCCCAGCATTTT
TRBJ1-2 | NA | TRBV5-4 | TRBD1 | CASSLGRGLGYTF | TGTGCCAGCAGCTTGGGCAGGGGGCTTGGCTACACCTTC
TRBJ2-7 | NA | TRBV27 | TRBD2 | CASSLSPSGGFREQYF | TGTGCCAGCAGTTTATCACCTAGCGGGGGGTTCCGCGAGCAGTACTTC
TRBJ2-7 | NA | TRBV19 | TRBD1 | CASSTGTGGFYEQYF | TGTGCCAGTAGTACCGGGACAGGGGGATTCTACGAGCAGTACTTC
TRBJ1-5 | NA | TRBV6-5 | NA | CASSMRGNSNQPQHF | TGTGCCAGCAGTATGAGGGGGAATAGCAATCAGCCCCAGCATTTT
TRBJ2-7 | NA | TRBV6-5 | NA | CASSYPRDSPTEQYF | TGTGCCAGCAGTTACCCCAGGGACTCTCCCACCGAGCAGTACTTC
TRBJ2-2 | NA | TRBV7-2 | NA | CASSPYRTGNTGELFF | TGTGCCAGCAGCCCCTACAGGACGGGGAACACCGGGGAGCTGTTTTTT